The 14 T cell receptor beta chains presented below share a single source sample, sequenced in a study of T cells in localized non-small cell lung cancer. Assay: immunoSEQ multiplex PCR; the TCRdb copy retains only in-frame clones and omits some. The sample shows approximately 140,000 clones, around 90% of them seen only once. The sequenced sample was peripheral blood, obtained before any cancer treatment. These receptors were obtained from a female donor over 55 with stage I lung adenocarcinoma.

The rearrangement joins TRBV2 to TRBJ2-6; no reliable D call. Trimming removed 8 bases from V and 2 bases from J, with 10 bases in between. CDR1 is SNHLY and CDR2 is FYNNEI in the germline V gene. The CDR3 spans 14 residues. The CDR3 DNA reads TGTGCCAGCGTTGGGTCTCCTGGGGCCAACGTCCTGACTTTC. It yields the protein CASVGSPGANVLTF.

This chain uses TRBV6-5 with TRBJ2-7; 7 bases align to TRBD2. Trimming removed 0 bases from V and 2 bases from J; junction bases left unmatched: 4. This CDR3 spans 15 amino acids. Germline V gene data show CDR1 as MNHEY and CDR2 as SVGAGI. In DNA, the CDR3 is TGTGCCAGCAGTTACTCCTCTAGCGGTGCCTACGAGCAGTACTTC. Protein product: CASSYSSSGAYEQYF.

This clone showed up just once. The rearrangement joins TRBV27 to TRBJ2-1, with D unresolved. The V end lost 6 bases, the J end lost 8 bases, and 11 bases lay between the germline ends. The CDR3 covers 12 residues. Germline assignment: CDR1 MNHEY and CDR2 SMNVEV (reference sequence). Here the CDR3 DNA reads TGTGCCAGCAGCGACCTTCGGGATGAGCAGTTCTTC. This translates into CASSDLRDEQFF.

This chain uses TRBV7-9 with TRBJ2-7; D gene ambiguous. Deletions cut 2 bases from V and 4 bases from J, with 3 bases between. Per germline, CDR1 SEHNR and CDR2 FQNEAQ (reference sequence). This CDR3 has 11 amino acids. The CDR3 region is CASSLYYEQYF. The CDR3 bases are TGTGCCAGCAGCTTATATTACGAGCAGTACTTC.

V and J are TRBV29-1 and TRBJ2-7; TRBD1 might be the D (5 bases). The CDR3 sequence is 16 residues long. CDR1 is SQVTM and CDR2 is ANQGSEA in the germline V gene. Trimming took off 4 bases at V and 6 bases at J, with 25 bases between the two ends. The CDR3 loop reads CSVVTGPPGMQGEQYF. The CDR3 nucleotides are TGCAGCGTTGTAACAGGTCCACCAGGAATGCAAGGCGAGCAGTACTTC.

This rearrangement joins TRBV5-1 to TRBJ2-1; TRBD1 agrees at 8 bases. Germline V gene data show CDR1 as SGHRS and CDR2 as YFSETQ. The CDR3 spans 16 residues. The V segment lost 2 bases and the J segment 4 bases; nucleotides outside the gene matches: 8. In DNA form, the CDR3 reads TGCGCCAGCAGCTTTCCGGCCGGGACAGGATACAATGAGCAGTTCTTC. Its protein is CASSFPAGTGYNEQFF.

The chain recombines TRBV7-3 with TRBJ2-6; no reliable D call. V was trimmed by 0 bases and J by 0 bases, leaving 6 bases between them. Looked up from germline, CDR1 is SGHTA and CDR2 is FQGTGA. The CDR3 has 16 amino acids. Here the CDR3 reads CASSLTASSGANVLTF. CDR3 DNA sequence: TGTGCCAGCAGCTTAACGGCGAGCTCTGGGGCCAACGTCCTGACTTTC.

The chain uses TRBV7-9 and TRBJ1-1; no definite D call. Trimming cost V 5 bases and J 6 bases, with 16 bases left between them. The CDR3 totals 14 residues. Germline V gene data show CDR1 as SEHNR and CDR2 as FQNEAQ (reference sequence). CDR3 DNA sequence: TGTGCCAGCAGCCTTATCGAAATATACTCTGAAGCTTTCTTT. Encoded protein: CASSLIEIYSEAFF.

The chain combines TRBV9 with TRBJ1-1; a weak D match, TRBD1 (5 bases). Germline CDR1 SGDLS, CDR2 YYNGEE. V dropped 7 bases and J dropped 1 base, with 14 bases sitting between them. The CDR3 is 14 amino acids. CDR3 sequence reads: CASVGQGSNTEAFF. The CDR3 nucleotides are TGTGCCAGCGTTGGGCAGGGATCGAACACTGAAGCTTTCTTT.

The chain is built from TRBV7-9 and TRBJ2-7; D gene uncertain. This CDR3 contains 14 residues. Germline V gene lookup returns CDR1 SEHNR and CDR2 FQNEAQ (reference sequence). Trimming stripped 5 bases from V and 2 bases from J, with 13 bases between. CDR3 DNA sequence: TGTGCCAGCAGCCACCCCGGTAGTACCTACGAGCAGTACTTC. As protein: CASSHPGSTYEQYF. Full variable domain (outside the CDR3, taken from reference TRBV7-9 and TRBJ2-7): DTGVSQNPRHKITKRGQNVTFRCDPISEHNRLYWYRQTLGQGPEFLTYFQNEAQLEKSRLLSDRFSAERPKGSFSTLEIQRTEQGDSAMYLCASSHPGSTYEQYFGPGTRLTVT.

The J gene is TRBJ2-1, the V gene TRBV5-4; D perhaps matches TRBD2 (5 bases). The CDR3 extends over 13 amino acids. V was clipped by 0 bases and J by 4 bases, with 5 bases between them. Germline CDR1 and CDR2: SGHNT and YYREEE (reference sequence). The CDR3 nucleotides read TGTGCCAGCAGCTTGGTAGCGTACAATGAGCAGTTCTTC. It specifies CASSLVAYNEQFF.

The genes are TRBV12-5 and TRBJ2-7; D unclear. V was clipped by 7 bases and J by 2 bases, with 9 bases between them. The CDR3 contains 12 residues. Germline V gives CDR1 LGHNT, CDR2 FRNRAP. In nucleotides, the CDR3 is TGTGCTAGTGCTCGAGATACCTACGAGCAGTACTTC. It yields the protein CASARDTYEQYF. The whole variable domain, filled in from reference TRBV12-5 and TRBJ2-7, reads DARVTQTPRHKVTEMGQEVTMRCQPILGHNTVFWYRQTMMQGLELLAYFRNRAPLDDSGMPKDRFSAEMPDATLATLKIQPSEPRDSAVYFCASARDTYEQYFGPGTRLTVT.

J is TRBJ2-1 and V is TRBV5-1; possible D gene TRBD2, 6 bases. This CDR3 contains 14 residues. The germline CDR1 and CDR2 sequences are SGHRS and YFSETQ. Trimming removed 1 base at V and 9 bases at J, with 14 bases between. CDR3 loop: CASSLSAGGVEQFF. CDR3 DNA sequence: TGCGCCAGCAGCTTGTCGGCAGGAGGGGTTGAGCAGTTCTTC.

The V and J genes are TRBV19 and TRBJ1-5; 7 nucleotides align to TRBD1. CDR1 and CDR2 (germline): LNHDA, SQIVND (reference sequence). After removal of 4 bases from V and 6 bases from J, the junction contained 6 bases not matched to a gene. This CDR3 spans 14 amino acids. The CDR3 nucleotides read TGTGCCAGTAGTAAGGGGGCTCCTTTTCAGCCCCAGCATTTT. This encodes CASSKGAPFQPQHF.